Listed here are 29 T cell receptor beta chains from one sample, sequenced in a study of CD8+ T cells in alopecia areata. Once RNA had been extracted, it was reverse transcribed into cDNA to act as the sequencing template. Sequencing used immunoSEQ multiplex PCR; TCRdb keeps in-frame clones, though not all of them. The table shows 150,000 or so clones, with around 60% occurring only once. The sample here was CD4+ T cells sorted from blood, taken at week 0. These receptors were taken from a human donor with alopecia areata.

V usage is TRBV25-1 and J usage is TRBJ2-6; D gene unclear. Looked up from germline, CDR1 is MGHDK and CDR2 is SYGVNS. V lost 4 bases to trimming and J lost 0 bases, with 1 base between them. This CDR3 contains 13 residues. The CDR3 is CASSASGANVLTF. CDR3 coding DNA: TGTGCCAGCAGTGCCTCTGGGGCCAACGTCCTGACTTTC.

The rearrangement uses TRBV14 and TRBJ1-1; TRBD1 is a possible D gene (6 bases). Trimming left V 6 bases short and J 2 bases short, with 19 bases between. CDR3 length: 16 amino acids. Germline-derived CDR1 and CDR2 are SGHDN and FVKESK. The DNA for the CDR3 is TGTGCCAGCAGTCACTATACTACAGGGCCAAACACTGAAGCTTTCTTT. Its translation: CASSHYTTGPNTEAFF.

The chain recombines TRBV7-2 with TRBJ2-7; TRBD2 matches 12 bases. The CDR3 sequence is 14 residues long. Germline values: CDR1 SGHTA, CDR2 FQGNSA. Losses at the gene ends were 4 bases for V and 3 bases for J; bases not matched to a gene: 1. CDR3 coding DNA: TGTGCCAGCAGCTCGGGACTAGCGGGCTACGAGCAGTACTTC. Translated, it gives CASSSGLAGYEQYF.

The chain has TRBV6-5 and TRBJ1-1; 7 bases line up with TRBD1. CDR3 length: 14 amino acids. From germline, CDR1 is MNHEY and CDR2 SVGAGI. V lost 6 bases to trimming and J lost 4 bases; unmatched junction nucleotides: 8. CDR3 sequence: CASRNGDRPTEAFF. The CDR3 nucleotides are TGTGCCAGCAGAAACGGGGACAGACCCACTGAAGCTTTCTTT.

V gene TRBV27 combines with J gene TRBJ2-7; 7 bases align to TRBD1. Germline lookup yields CDR1 MNHEY and CDR2 SMNVEV (reference sequence). Trimming at V came to 4 bases and at J to 5 bases, leaving 2 bases not matched to a gene. The CDR3 loop spans 12 amino acids. CDR3 residues: CASSYRGHEQYF. The CDR3 DNA follows: TGTGCCAGCAGTTACAGGGGACACGAGCAGTACTTC.

This clone showed up just a few times. This chain uses TRBV30 with TRBJ2-5; 7 bases map to TRBD1. This CDR3 contains 13 residues. Unmatched junction bases numbered 10, after V lost 5 bases and J lost 7 bases. Germline V gene lookup returns CDR1 GTSNPN and CDR2 SVGIG (reference sequence). Here the CDR3 DNA reads TGTGCCTGGGGACAGGACGCCCGCGGGACCCAGTACTTC. It specifies CAWGQDARGTQYF. Full variable domain (rest looked up from reference TRBV30 and TRBJ2-5): SQTIHQWPATLVQPVGSPLSLECTVEGTSNPNLYWYRQAAGRGLQLLFYSVGIGQISSEVPQNLSASRPQDRQFILSSKKLLLSDSGFYLCAWGQDARGTQYFGPGTRLLVL.

The table lists this clone with a few counts. The chain employs TRBV5-4 and TRBJ2-4, with D perhaps TRBD1 (5 bases). The V end lost 4 bases, the J end lost 0 bases, and 14 bases lay between the germline ends. The germline gives CDR1 SGHNT, CDR2 YYREEE (reference sequence). The CDR3 loop spans 16 amino acids. Here the CDR3 reads CASSKDQGLAKNIQYF. The CDR3 DNA follows: TGTGCCAGCAGCAAAGACCAGGGTCTAGCCAAAAACATTCAGTACTTC.

CDR3 DNA: TGTGCCTGGAGTGTACAGGTTACACGGGAAACTGAAGCTTTCTTT. Translated: CAWSVQVTRETEAFF. The gene calls are TRBV30 and TRBJ1-1, with a possible D match to TRBD1 (5 bases). The CDR3 runs 15 residues. V lost 0 bases and J lost 5, with 16 bases in between. CDR1 and CDR2 (germline): GTSNPN, SVGIG (reference sequence).

The chain is built from TRBV6-6 and TRBJ1-6; TRBD1 matches 8 bases. With V trimmed by 6 bases and J by 8 bases, 3 bases remained unmatched. The CDR3 totals 13 residues. Per germline, CDR1 MNHNY and CDR2 SVGAGI (reference sequence). The CDR3 coding sequence is TGTGCCAGCAGGGACAGGGATGATTCACCCCTCCACTTT. Translating gives CASRDRDDSPLHF.

This clone showed up just once. The chain combines TRBV4-1 with TRBJ2-3; D possibly corresponds to TRBD2 (6 bases). The germline gives CDR1 MGHRA, CDR2 YSYEKL. The CDR3 consists of 16 residues. V lost 0 bases to trimming and J lost 2 bases, with 12 bases between them. The chain's CDR3 is CASSQDRRGFTDTQYF. The DNA for the CDR3 is TGCGCCAGCAGCCAAGATCGGCGGGGATTCACAGATACGCAGTATTTT.

The gene calls are TRBV30 and TRBJ1-2; D is uncertain. CDR1 and CDR2 from the germline V gene are GTSNPN and SVGIG (reference sequence). V lost 4 bases to trimming and J lost 7 bases, with 13 bases between them. This CDR3 has 12 amino acids. CDR3 nucleotide sequence: TGTGCCTGGACGGAGTCTTTGGGTGGCTACACCTTC. Encoded protein: CAWTESLGGYTF.

This sequence joins TRBV23-1 and TRBJ2-7, with 10 bases identical to TRBD1. TRBV23-1 counts as an open reading frame of uncertain function. V trimming: 2 bases; J trimming: 5 bases; junction bases outside the gene matches: 9. CDR3 length equals 16 residues. The CDR3 DNA is TGCGCCAGCAGTCAACTACCTCAGGGACAGGGGAACGAGCAGTACTTC. Amino acids: CASSQLPQGQGNEQYF.

The sample holds many counts of this clone. This chain uses TRBV19 with TRBJ1-1; D call uncertain. The length of the CDR3 is 16 residues. Germline V gives CDR1 LNHDA, CDR2 SQIVND (reference sequence). Trimming left V 5 bases short and J 0 bases short, with 16 bases between. In nucleotides, the CDR3 is TGTGCCAGTAGTCCCGCTATGGGTAGAATGAACACTGAAGCTTTCTTT. Amino acids: CASSPAMGRMNTEAFF.

The chain is built from TRBV11-3 and TRBJ1-2; a possible D gene is TRBD1 (6 bases). The CDR3 is 14 amino acids. Trimming removed 4 bases from V and 4 bases from J, with 13 bases in between. Germline CDR1 and CDR2: SGHNT and YENEEA. CDR3 coding DNA: TGTGCCAGCAGCTCCAGGGGAAGCGCCTATGGCTACACCTTC. Translating gives CASSSRGSAYGYTF. Together with reference TRBV11-3 and TRBJ1-2, the CDR3 gives the full variable domain: EAGVVQSPRYKIIEKKQPVAFWCNPISGHNTLYWYLQNLGQGPELLIRYENEEAVDDSQLPKDRFSAERLKGVDSTLKIQPAELGDSAVYLCASSSRGSAYGYTFGSGTRLTVV.

The chain recombines TRBV25-1 with TRBJ1-2; D gene unclear. Germline-derived CDR1 and CDR2 are MGHDK and SYGVNS. The CDR3 has 12 residues. The V and J ends lost 3 bases and 4 bases respectively, with 6 bases between them. CDR3 sequence reads: CASSDPVYGYTF. DNA of the CDR3: TGTGCCAGCAGTGACCCAGTCTATGGCTACACCTTC.

V usage is TRBV5-1 and J usage is TRBJ2-1; tentatively, D is TRBD2 (5 bases). This CDR3 is 15 amino acids long. Germline assignment: CDR1 SGHRS and CDR2 YFSETQ. The V end lost 2 bases, the J end lost 2 bases, and 11 bases lay between the germline ends. The CDR3 bases are TGCGCCAGCAGCTTCGATACGGGGACCTACAATGAGCAGTTCTTC. This gives the protein CASSFDTGTYNEQFF.

This clone was seen more than once but under ten times. The J gene is TRBJ1-2, the V gene TRBV6-5, with D tentatively TRBD1 (6 bases). V lost 6 bases and J lost 4, with 15 bases in between. Germline CDR1 and CDR2: MNHEY and SVGAGI. CDR3 length: 14 residues. Here the CDR3 reads CASRTIGQTYGYTF. The CDR3 nucleotides read TGTGCCAGCAGAACCATCGGACAGACCTATGGCTACACCTTC.

The V call is TRBV30, the J call TRBJ1-5; possible D gene TRBD1, 5 bases. The CDR3 runs 13 residues. The germline gives CDR1 GTSNPN, CDR2 SVGIG (reference sequence). V lost 5 bases, J lost 6 bases, and 14 bases lay in between. This CDR3 is CAWAGGDGQPQHF. CDR3 coding DNA: TGTGCCTGGGCCGGGGGGGATGGTCAGCCCCAGCATTTT.

This clone has just a few counts. The gene calls are TRBV25-1 and TRBJ2-5, with D possibly matching TRBD2 (6 bases). Per the germline V gene, CDR1 is MGHDK and CDR2 is SYGVNS. The CDR3 runs to 14 residues. V dropped 5 bases and J dropped 4 bases, with 14 bases sitting between them. The CDR3 nucleotides are TGTGCCAGCAGTAATAGCGTCGGGGGAGAGACCCAGTACTTC. It yields the protein CASSNSVGGETQYF.

The V and J genes are TRBV5-1 and TRBJ2-2, with 8 bases that match TRBD1. The germline V gene encodes CDR1 SGHRS and CDR2 YFSETQ. The CDR3 has 15 amino acids. The V gene end was trimmed by 5 bases and the J gene end by 3 bases; junction bases not matched to a gene: 6. The DNA of the CDR3 is TGCGCCAGCAGTTCAACAGGGGGGCACACCGGGGAGCTGTTTTTT. Translated, it gives CASSSTGGHTGELFF.

The chain uses TRBV7-6 and TRBJ2-3; the match to TRBD2 covers 9 bases. Looked up from germline, CDR1 is SGHVS and CDR2 is FNYEAQ. This CDR3 contains 17 residues. V shed 1 base, J shed 7 bases, and the junction held 12 bases outside the gene matches. The CDR3 loop is CASSLVGLAGTGNTQYF. CDR3 bases: TGTGCCAGCAGCTTAGTGGGTCTAGCGGGGACCGGTAATACGCAGTATTTT.

V and J are TRBV5-1 and TRBJ2-7; D remains ambiguous. The CDR3 sequence is 14 residues long. Trimming pared 2 bases from V and 0 bases from J, leaving 9 bases between. Germline values: CDR1 SGHRS, CDR2 YFSETQ. Here the CDR3 DNA reads TGCGCCAGCAGCTTCGGCACCCCCTCCTACGAGCAGTACTTC. This encodes CASSFGTPSYEQYF. Looking up the rest from reference TRBV5-1 and TRBJ2-7 gives the full variable domain: KAGVTQTPRYLIKTRGQQVTLSCSPISGHRSVSWYQQTPGQGLQFLFEYFSETQRNKGNFPGRFSGRQFSNSRSEMNVSTLELGDSALYLCASSFGTPSYEQYFGPGTRLTVT.

The V gene is TRBV18, the J gene TRBJ2-2, with 9 bases identical to TRBD2. The V segment lost 1 base and the J segment 1 base; nucleotides outside the gene matches: 1. This CDR3 spans 16 amino acids. CDR1 and CDR2 (germline): KGHSH, LQKENI. CDR3 residues: CASSPQLAGNTGELFF. CDR3 bases: TGTGCCAGCTCACCACAACTAGCGGGGAACACCGGGGAGCTGTTTTTT. Variable domain in full (rest from reference TRBV18 and TRBJ2-2): NAGVMQNPRHLVRRRGQEARLRCSPMKGHSHVYWYRQLPEEGLKFMVYLQKENIIDESGMPKERFSAEFPKEGPSILRIQQVVRGDSAAYFCASSPQLAGNTGELFFGEGSRLTVL.

This clone showed up just a few times. The rearrangement joins TRBV27 to TRBJ1-2, with D unclear. With 2 bases removed from V and 5 bases from J, the gap between germline ends came to 15 bases. Per germline, CDR1 MNHEY and CDR2 SMNVEV (reference sequence). The CDR3 consists of 15 residues. The CDR3 here is CASSLKGFLGYGYTF. CDR3 DNA sequence: TGTGCCAGCAGTTTAAAAGGGTTTCTGGGATATGGCTACACCTTC.

This clone turned up a few times. DNA of the CDR3: TGCGCCAGCAGCCAAGCCCACCAGGGACTCCTAGAGACCCAGTACTTC. Its translation: CASSQAHQGLLETQYF. V is TRBV4-1 and J is TRBJ2-5; the D gene is possibly TRBD2 (6 bases). The CDR3 is 16 residues long. V lost 1 base and J 4 bases, leaving 16 bases between the germline ends. Per germline, CDR1 MGHRA and CDR2 YSYEKL.

This clone was observed a handful of times. The chain couples TRBV7-2 to TRBJ2-7; D is ambiguous. Trimming took 1 base from V and 6 from J, leaving 13 bases between them. Germline V lookup: CDR1 SGHTA, CDR2 FQGNSA. The CDR3 is 14 amino acids. In DNA, the CDR3 is TGTGCCAGCAGCTTAGGTTCCTGGGGTCGCGAGCAGTACTTC. Protein sequence: CASSLGSWGREQYF.

This chain joins TRBV30 and TRBJ1-2; D uncertain. The CDR3 spans 15 residues. CDR1 is GTSNPN and CDR2 is SVGIG in the germline V gene (reference sequence). Between the trimmed V and J ends, which lost 0 bases and 3 bases, there was a span of 14 bases. CDR3: CAWSVLARSDYGYTF. For the CDR3, the DNA is TGTGCCTGGAGTGTCCTTGCTAGATCCGACTATGGCTACACCTTC. The full variable domain, with the rest looked up from reference TRBV30 and TRBJ1-2, is SQTIHQWPATLVQPVGSPLSLECTVEGTSNPNLYWYRQAAGRGLQLLFYSVGIGQISSEVPQNLSASRPQDRQFILSSKKLLLSDSGFYLCAWSVLARSDYGYTFGSGTRLTVV.

This chain uses TRBV27 with TRBJ2-2; D is uncertain. Between the trimmed V and J ends, which lost 4 bases and 3 bases, there was a span of 6 bases. The germline gives CDR1 MNHEY, CDR2 SMNVEV (reference sequence). The CDR3 covers 13 residues. The CDR3 spells CASSSIDTGELFF. The CDR3 DNA reads as TGTGCCAGCAGTTCTATAGACACCGGGGAGCTGTTTTTT.

The chain combines TRBV9 with TRBJ2-3; D ambiguous. The CDR3 spans 14 residues. Germline V CDR1 and CDR2: SGDLS, YYNGEE. Trimming stripped 3 bases from V and 0 bases from J, with 8 bases between. Here the CDR3 DNA reads TGTGCCAGCAGCGAGAGTGCTAGCACAGATACGCAGTATTTT. It yields the protein CASSESASTDTQYF.